Each of the 8 T cell receptor beta chains below was sequenced from the same sample in a study of response to subunit inactivated influenza vaccine. TCRdb analysed the RT-PCR reads with MiXCR anew, one entry per CDR3 protein. The data show a few hundred thousand distinct CDR3 sequences, roughly 22% seen once. Sequenced here: PBMCs from blood, sampled less than 22 months after vaccination. Receptors were obtained from a man in his fifties or sixties who received an inactivated influenza vaccine.

This clonotype has more than one count but fewer than ten. The chain employs TRBV6-5 and TRBJ1-1; tentative D call: TRBD1 (5 bases). CDR3 size: 15 residues. The V gene's germline CDR1 is MNHEY and CDR2 SVGAGI. V lost 1 base and J 1 base, leaving 10 bases between the germline ends. The CDR3 DNA sequence: TGTGCCAGCAGTTACTTGTGGGGCAAGAACACTGAAGCTTTCTTT. As protein: CASSYLWGKNTEAFF.

This clonotype was seen a handful of times. The J gene is TRBJ1-6, the V gene TRBV5-1; TRBD1 agrees at 7 bases. The CDR3 has 15 amino acids. V dropped 4 bases and J dropped 5; count of bases not matched to a gene: 6. Germline V CDR1 and CDR2: SGHRS, YFSETQ. The CDR3 loop reads CASSRGTDNNSPLHF. CDR3 DNA: TGCGCCAGCAGCCGGGGGACAGACAATAATTCACCCCTCCACTTT.

The rearrangement joins TRBV5-1 to TRBJ1-2, with D unclear. Trimming left V 4 bases short and J 10 bases short, with 11 bases between. The CDR3 contains 11 residues. From germline, CDR1 is SGHRS and CDR2 YFSETQ. The CDR3 loop is CASSGDGDYTF. Here the CDR3 DNA reads TGCGCCAGCAGCGGCGATGGGGACTACACCTTC.

This clonotype has more than one count but fewer than ten. The chain employs TRBV27 and TRBJ1-1; D is unclear. V lost 7 bases and J 4 bases, leaving 19 bases between the germline ends. Germline assignment: CDR1 MNHEY and CDR2 SMNVEV (reference sequence). The CDR3 spans 15 residues. For the CDR3, the DNA is TGTGCCAGCAAGTCCTCGTCGAGGTTGGCCACTGAAGCTTTCTTT. Translated: CASKSSSRLATEAFF.

This clonotype has just a few counts. The V gene is TRBV6-1, the J gene TRBJ2-1; TRBD2 aligns across 11 bases. The V and J ends lost 4 bases and 1 base, in that order; junction bases with no gene match: 3. Per germline, CDR1 MNHNS and CDR2 SASEGT. The CDR3 is 16 amino acids. The CDR3 region is CASSGLAGKSYNEQFF. The DNA for the CDR3 is TGTGCCAGCAGTGGACTAGCGGGAAAATCCTACAATGAGCAGTTCTTC.

This clonotype was detected a few times. The V and J genes are TRBV4-2 and TRBJ2-4, with 8 nucleotides matching TRBD2. V shed 1 base, J shed 5 bases, and the junction held 4 bases outside the gene matches. The CDR3 extends over 15 amino acids. Germline CDR1 and CDR2: LGHNA and YNFKEQ. The CDR3, as DNA: TGTGCCAGCAGCCAAGTTTCGGGGGGGGAAAACATTCAGTACTTC. Its protein product is CASSQVSGGENIQYF.

This clonotype was seen repeatedly, ten times or more. The V and J genes are TRBV20-1 and TRBJ1-2; unclear D gene. This CDR3 spans 15 amino acids. Between the trimmed V and J ends, which lost 1 base and 4 bases, there was a span of 16 bases. Germline CDR1 reads DFQATT; CDR2 reads SNEGSKA (reference sequence). CDR3 in DNA: TGCAGTGCTAGAGGGAGGTTGGGTGTCAGCTATGGCTACACCTTC. Translation: CSARGRLGVSYGYTF.

This clonotype occurred many times. The gene calls are TRBV9 and TRBJ1-4; 7 positions agree with TRBD1. Germline V gene data show CDR1 as SGDLS and CDR2 as YYNGEE. V was clipped by 4 bases and J by 5 bases; unmatched bases: 8. The length of the CDR3 is 15 residues. The CDR3 DNA sequence: TGTGCCAGCAGCACCCAGACAGGGATAAATGAAAAACTGTTTTTT. Amino acids: CASSTQTGINEKLFF. The whole variable domain, filled in from reference TRBV9 and TRBJ1-4, reads DSGVTQTPKHLITATGQRVTLRCSPRSGDLSVYWYQQSLDQGLQFLIQYYNGEERAKGNILERFSAQQFPDLHSELNLSSLELGDSALYFCASSTQTGINEKLFFGSGTQLSVL.